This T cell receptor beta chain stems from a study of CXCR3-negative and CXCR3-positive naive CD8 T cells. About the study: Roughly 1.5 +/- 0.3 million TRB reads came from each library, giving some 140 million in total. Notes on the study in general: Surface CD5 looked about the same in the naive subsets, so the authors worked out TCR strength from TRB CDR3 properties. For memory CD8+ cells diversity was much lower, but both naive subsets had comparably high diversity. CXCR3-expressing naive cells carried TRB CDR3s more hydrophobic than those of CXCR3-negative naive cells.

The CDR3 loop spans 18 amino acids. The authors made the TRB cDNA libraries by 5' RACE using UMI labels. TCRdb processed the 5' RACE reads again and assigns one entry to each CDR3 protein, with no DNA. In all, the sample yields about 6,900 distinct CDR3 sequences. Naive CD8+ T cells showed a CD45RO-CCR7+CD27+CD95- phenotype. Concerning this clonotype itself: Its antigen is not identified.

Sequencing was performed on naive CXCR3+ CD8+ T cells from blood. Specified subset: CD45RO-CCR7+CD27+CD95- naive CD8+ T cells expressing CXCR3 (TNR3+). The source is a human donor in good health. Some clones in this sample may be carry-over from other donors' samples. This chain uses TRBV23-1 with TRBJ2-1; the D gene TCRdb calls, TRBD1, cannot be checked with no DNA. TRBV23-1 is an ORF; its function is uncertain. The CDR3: CASSQSTIPAQGADEQFF.